This TCR beta chain was profiled in a study of blood T cells in healthy people across ages. Each sample had at least 6.5 million PBMCs isolated. Total RNA amounts of at least 6 micrograms were extracted per sample. Alongside a J-beta primer mix, a sample-barcoded 5' primer served in a second PCR lasting about 7 to 11 cycles. TCRdb reprocessed the 5' RACE reads via MiXCR and lists one record per CDR3 protein. This sample yields more than 650,000 distinct CDR3 sequences, of which 22% are seen a single time; 20% to 25% belongs to the top ten. This clonotype was recorded a few times. One end of the junction does not line up with germline, which may come from a read error. The sequence came from a man in his sixties or seventies in good health. The sample comprised blood.

The CDR3 DNA reads TGTGCCATCAGTGAATTCCCGAACACCGGGGGGCTGTTTTTT. This sequence encodes CAISEFPNTGGLFF. The genes are TRBV10-3 and TRBJ2-2, with D possibly matching TRBD2 (6 bases). Germline CDR1 and CDR2: ENHRY and SYGVKD. This CDR3 comprises 14 residues.